This TCR beta chain was sequenced in a study of blood T cell repertoires in COVID-19. The wider study: Donors in the United States, Italy and Spain gave samples during acute or convalescent COVID-19. In each case, the material was cDNA or gDNA derived from T cells, B-cell-depleted T cells, or PBMCs.

This clone was seen a single time. Germline V CDR1 and CDR2: SNHLY, FYNNEI. V was trimmed by 2 bases and J by 4 bases, leaving 9 bases between them. This CDR3 has 14 residues. Only in-frame clones appear in the TCRdb table, and some are missing; sequencing was by immunoSEQ multiplex PCR. Of around 110,000 clones listed, 83% are singletons. The genes are TRBV2 and TRBJ1-3, with D tentatively TRBD1 (5 bases). The sequence was obtained from a young man with acute or convalescent COVID-19. Source material: peripheral blood. The CDR3 coding sequence is TGTGCCAGCAGTGAACAGGGAGGAGGAAACACCATATATTTT. Translation: CASSEQGGGNTIYF.